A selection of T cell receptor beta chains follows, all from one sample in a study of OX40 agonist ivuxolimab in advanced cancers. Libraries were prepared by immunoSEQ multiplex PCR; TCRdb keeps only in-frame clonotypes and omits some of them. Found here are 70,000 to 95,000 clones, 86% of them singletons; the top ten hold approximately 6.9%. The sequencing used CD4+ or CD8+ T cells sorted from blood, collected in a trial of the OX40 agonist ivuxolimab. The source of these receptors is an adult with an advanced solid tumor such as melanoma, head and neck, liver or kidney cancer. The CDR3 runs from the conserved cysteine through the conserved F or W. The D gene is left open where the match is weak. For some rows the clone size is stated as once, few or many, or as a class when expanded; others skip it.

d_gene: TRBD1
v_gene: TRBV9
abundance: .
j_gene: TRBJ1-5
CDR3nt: TGTGCCAGCAGCGGAGGGACAGGGGGTAGCAATCAGCCCCAGCATTTT
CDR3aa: CASSGGTGGSNQPQHF

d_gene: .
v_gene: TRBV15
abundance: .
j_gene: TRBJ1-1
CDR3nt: TGTGCCACCAGCAGAGATCGGGGGGGCGCTGAAGCTTTCTTT
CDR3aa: CATSRDRGGAEAFF

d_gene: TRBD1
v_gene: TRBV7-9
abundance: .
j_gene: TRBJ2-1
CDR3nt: TGTGCCAGCAGCCCGAGAAACCGGGACAGGGTCGTAGGTGAGCAGTTCTTC
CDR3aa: CASSPRNRDRVVGEQFF

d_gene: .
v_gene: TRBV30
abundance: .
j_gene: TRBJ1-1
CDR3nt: TGTGCCTGGAGTGGGGAAGTGGGCACTGAAGCTTTCTTT
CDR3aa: CAWSGEVGTEAFF

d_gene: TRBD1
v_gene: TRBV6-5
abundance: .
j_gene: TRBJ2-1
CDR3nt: TGTGCCAGCAGCCGGATTTTGACAGGGAGCAATGAGCAGTTCTTC
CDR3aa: CASSRILTGSNEQFF

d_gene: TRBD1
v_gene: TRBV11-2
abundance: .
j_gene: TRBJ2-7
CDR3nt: TGTGCCAGCAGCTTAGTTTCGGCAGGGGGCCCCTACGAGCAGTACTTC
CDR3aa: CASSLVSAGGPYEQYF

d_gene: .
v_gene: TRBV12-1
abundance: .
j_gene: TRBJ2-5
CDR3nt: TGTGCCAGCACCCCAACAAAGGGGGAAGACCGAGAGACCCAGTACTTC
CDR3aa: CASTPTKGEDRETQYF

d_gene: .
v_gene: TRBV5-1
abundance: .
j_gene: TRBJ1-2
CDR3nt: TGCGCCAGCAGCTCCCTCCGGGACGATGGCTACACCTTC
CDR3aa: CASSSLRDDGYTF

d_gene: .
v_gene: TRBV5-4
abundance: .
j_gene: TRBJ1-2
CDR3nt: TGTGCCAGCAGCTATGACAGGAGCTTCTATGGCTACACCTTC
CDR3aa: CASSYDRSFYGYTF

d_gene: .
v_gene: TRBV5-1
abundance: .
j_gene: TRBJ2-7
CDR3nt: TGCGCCAGCAGCTTGTCCTGGGCCTACGAGCAGTACTTC
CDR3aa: CASSLSWAYEQYF

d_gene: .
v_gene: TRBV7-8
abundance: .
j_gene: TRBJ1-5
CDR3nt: TGTGCCAGCAGCTTGGTACGGGGCAATCAGCCCCAGCATTTT
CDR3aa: CASSLVRGNQPQHF

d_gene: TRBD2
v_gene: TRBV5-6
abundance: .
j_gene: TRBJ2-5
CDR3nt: TGTGCCAGCAGCTTGGGCTCGGCCAAATGGGGGGGGACCCAGTACTTC
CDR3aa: CASSLGSAKWGGTQYF

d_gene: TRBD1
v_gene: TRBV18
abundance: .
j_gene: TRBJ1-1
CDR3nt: TGTGCCAGCTCCCAGGGACAGGGGGCCAACACTGAAGCTTTCTTT
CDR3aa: CASSQGQGANTEAFF

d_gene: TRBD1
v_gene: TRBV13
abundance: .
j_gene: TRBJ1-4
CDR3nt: TGTGCCAGCAGCTTAGGGGACAGGAATGAAAAACTGTTTTTT
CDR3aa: CASSLGDRNEKLFF

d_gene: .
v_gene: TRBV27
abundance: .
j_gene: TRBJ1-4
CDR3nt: TGTGCCAGCAGTTTAACCGCAGGGAGGACTAATGAAAAACTGTTTTTT
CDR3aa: CASSLTAGRTNEKLFF

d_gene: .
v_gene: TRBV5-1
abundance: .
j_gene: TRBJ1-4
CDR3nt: TGCGCCAGCAGCCCCGGGACAACAACTAATGAAAAACTGTTTTTT
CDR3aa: CASSPGTTTNEKLFF

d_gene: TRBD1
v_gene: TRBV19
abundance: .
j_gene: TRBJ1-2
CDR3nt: TGTGCCACCCCCGAAGGGACAGGCGGAGGCTACACCTTC
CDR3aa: CATPEGTGGGYTF

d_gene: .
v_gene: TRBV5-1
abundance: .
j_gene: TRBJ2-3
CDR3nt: TGCGCCAGCAGCGGACGGGCTGATAGCACAGATACGCAGTATTTT
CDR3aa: CASSGRADSTDTQYF

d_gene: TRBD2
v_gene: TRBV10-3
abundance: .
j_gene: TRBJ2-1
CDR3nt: TGTGCCATCAGTGAGTTGACTAGCGCTATGGACAATGAGCAGTTCTTC
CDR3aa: CAISELTSAMDNEQFF

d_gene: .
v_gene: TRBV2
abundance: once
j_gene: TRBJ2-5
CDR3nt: TGTGCCAGCAGCTTTCAGGGGCTGAGAGAGACCCAGTACTTC
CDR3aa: CASSFQGLRETQYF

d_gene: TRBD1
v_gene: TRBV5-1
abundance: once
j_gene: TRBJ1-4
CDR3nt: TGCGCCAGCAGACGGGAGGGGACAGGGAATGAAAAACTGTTTTTT
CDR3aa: CASRREGTGNEKLFF

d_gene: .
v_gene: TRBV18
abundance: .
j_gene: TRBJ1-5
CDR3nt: TGTGCCAGCTCACGACAGAGCAATCAGCCCCAGCATTTT
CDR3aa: CASSRQSNQPQHF

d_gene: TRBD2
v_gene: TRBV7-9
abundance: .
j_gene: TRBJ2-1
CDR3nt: TGTGCCAGCAGCCCCTGGGGAGCGGGAAACAATGAGCAGTTCTTC
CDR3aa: CASSPWGAGNNEQFF

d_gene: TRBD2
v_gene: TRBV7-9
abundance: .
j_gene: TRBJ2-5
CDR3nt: TGTGCCAGCAGCTTAGGGACGGGAGGTGGAGGGACCCAGTACTTC
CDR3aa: CASSLGTGGGGTQYF

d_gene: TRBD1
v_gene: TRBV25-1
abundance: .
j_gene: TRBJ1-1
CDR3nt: TGTGCCAGCAGTGATACGAGGACAGGGAACACTGAAGCTTTCTTT
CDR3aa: CASSDTRTGNTEAFF